The sample holds a few counts of the clone carrying this T cell receptor (beta chain). The antigen is unknown. The data are from a study of cytomegalovirus exposure and HLA in healthy donors. Looking at the study overall: Tens of millions of unique TCR sequences came from HLA-typed donors in an early release.

Findings and caveats of the study: TCR beta chain V- and J-gene trimming was linked, in a later analysis, to a missense variant in DCLRE1C. A previous analysis found most TCR beta V segments productive roughly 87% or roughly 30% of the time. For presence/absence analyses, sequencing depth was assumed to be roughly uniform across donors.

The CDR3 is 14 amino acids. V shed 3 bases and J shed 3 bases, with 8 bases lying between them. Germline V lookup: CDR1 SGHVS, CDR2 FNYEAQ. Amplification used 60 Vbeta primers and 13 Jbeta primers. The protocol was immunoSEQ multiplex PCR, while the TCRdb copy is restricted to in-frame clones and leaves out a portion. Of around 170,000 clones listed, around 82% are singletons. What was sequenced was PBMCs. The TCR was taken from a woman between 25 and 40 years old in good health and CMV-seropositive. V and J are TRBV7-6 and TRBJ2-2; tentative D call: TRBD2 (6 bases). CDR3 bases: TGTGCCAGCAGCTTCGGGGGTTACACCGGGGAGCTGTTTTTT. Translated: CASSFGGYTGELFF. The variable domain in full, with the rest retrieved from reference TRBV7-6 and TRBJ2-2, is GAGVSQSPRYKVTKRGQDVALRCDPISGHVSLYWYRQALGQGPEFLTYFNYEAQQDKSGLPNDRFSAERPEGSISTLTIQRTEQRDSAMYRCASSFGGYTGELFFGEGSRLTVL.